What follows is one T cell receptor beta chain and its context. Its target is not known. Time point specified: after dendritic cell vaccination, including at tumor progression/relapse. The vaccine used monocyte-derived dendritic cells pulsed overnight with autologous tumor lysate. None of the glioblastoma patients had an isocitrate dehydrogenase mutation. Patients received three intradermal dendritic cell vaccine injections at biweekly intervals. Tissue used contained more than 20% tumor on H&E. Assay used: immunoSEQ multiplex PCR; TCRdb lists only in-frame clones, some missing. The data contain about 2,600 clones, 65% to 90% of them singletons. The sample originates from a study of glioma-infiltrating T cells after dendritic cell vaccination. General observations from the study: Longer survival after dendritic cell vaccination followed higher pretreatment TIL content.

Germline trimming cut 2 bases from V and 4 bases from J; bases unmatched to any gene: 2. This CDR3 has 13 residues. Per the germline V gene, CDR1 is SGHNT and CDR2 is YYREEE (reference sequence). This receptor was taken from a human donor with glioblastoma. The sequenced sample was tumor tissue, obtained after dendritic cell vaccination. The chain joins TRBV5-4 to TRBJ1-1; 7 positions agree with TRBD1. In DNA, the CDR3 is TGTGCCAGCAGCTTACAGGGGAGCACTGAAGCTTTCTTT. The encoded protein is CASSLQGSTEAFF.